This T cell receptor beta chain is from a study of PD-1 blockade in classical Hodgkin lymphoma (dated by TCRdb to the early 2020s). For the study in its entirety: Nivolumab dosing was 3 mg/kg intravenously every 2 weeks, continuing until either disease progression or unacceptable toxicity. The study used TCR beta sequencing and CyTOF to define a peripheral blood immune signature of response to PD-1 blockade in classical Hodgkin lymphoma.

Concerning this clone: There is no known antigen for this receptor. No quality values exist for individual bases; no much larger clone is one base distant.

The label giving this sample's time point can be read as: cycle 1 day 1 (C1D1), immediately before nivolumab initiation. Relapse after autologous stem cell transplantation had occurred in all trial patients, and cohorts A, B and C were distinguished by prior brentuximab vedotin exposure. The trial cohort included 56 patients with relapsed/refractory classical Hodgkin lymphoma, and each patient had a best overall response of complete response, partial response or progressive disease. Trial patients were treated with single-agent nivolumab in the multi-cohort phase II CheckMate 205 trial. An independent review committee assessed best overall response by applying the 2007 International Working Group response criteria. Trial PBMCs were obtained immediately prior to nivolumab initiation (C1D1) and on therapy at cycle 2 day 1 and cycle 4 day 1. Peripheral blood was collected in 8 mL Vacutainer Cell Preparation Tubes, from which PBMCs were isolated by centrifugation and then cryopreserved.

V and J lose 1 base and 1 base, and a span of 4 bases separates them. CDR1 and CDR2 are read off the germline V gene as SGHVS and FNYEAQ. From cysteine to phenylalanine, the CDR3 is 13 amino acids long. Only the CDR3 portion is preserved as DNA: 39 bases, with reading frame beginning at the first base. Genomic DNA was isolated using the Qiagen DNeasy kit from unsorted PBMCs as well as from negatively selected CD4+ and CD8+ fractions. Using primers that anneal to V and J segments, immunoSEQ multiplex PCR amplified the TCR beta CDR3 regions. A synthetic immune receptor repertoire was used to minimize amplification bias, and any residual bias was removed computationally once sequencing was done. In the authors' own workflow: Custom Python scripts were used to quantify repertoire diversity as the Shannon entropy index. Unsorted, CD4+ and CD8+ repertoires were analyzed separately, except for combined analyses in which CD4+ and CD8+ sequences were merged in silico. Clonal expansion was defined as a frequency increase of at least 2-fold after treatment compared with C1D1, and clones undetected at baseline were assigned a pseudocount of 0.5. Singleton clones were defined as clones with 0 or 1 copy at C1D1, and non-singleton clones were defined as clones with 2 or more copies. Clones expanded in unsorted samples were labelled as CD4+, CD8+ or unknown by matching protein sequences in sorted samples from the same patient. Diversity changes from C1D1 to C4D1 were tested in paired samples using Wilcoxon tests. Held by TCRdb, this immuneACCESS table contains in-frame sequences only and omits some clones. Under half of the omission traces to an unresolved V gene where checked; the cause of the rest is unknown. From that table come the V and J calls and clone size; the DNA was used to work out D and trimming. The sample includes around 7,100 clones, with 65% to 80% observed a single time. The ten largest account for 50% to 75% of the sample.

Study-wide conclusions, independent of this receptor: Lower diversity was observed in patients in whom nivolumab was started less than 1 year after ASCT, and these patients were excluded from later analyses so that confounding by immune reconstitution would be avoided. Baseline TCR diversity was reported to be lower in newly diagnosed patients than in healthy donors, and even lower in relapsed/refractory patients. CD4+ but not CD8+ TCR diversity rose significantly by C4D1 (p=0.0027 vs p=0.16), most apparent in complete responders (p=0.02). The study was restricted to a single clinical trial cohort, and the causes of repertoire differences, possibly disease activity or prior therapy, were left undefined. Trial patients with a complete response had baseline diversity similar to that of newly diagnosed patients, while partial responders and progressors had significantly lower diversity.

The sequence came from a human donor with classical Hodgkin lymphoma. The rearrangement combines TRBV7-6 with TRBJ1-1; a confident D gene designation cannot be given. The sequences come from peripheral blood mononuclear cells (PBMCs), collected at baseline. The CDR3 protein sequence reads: CASSLGANTEAFF. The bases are TGTGCCAGCAGCTTAGGAGCGAACACTGAAGCTTTCTTT.